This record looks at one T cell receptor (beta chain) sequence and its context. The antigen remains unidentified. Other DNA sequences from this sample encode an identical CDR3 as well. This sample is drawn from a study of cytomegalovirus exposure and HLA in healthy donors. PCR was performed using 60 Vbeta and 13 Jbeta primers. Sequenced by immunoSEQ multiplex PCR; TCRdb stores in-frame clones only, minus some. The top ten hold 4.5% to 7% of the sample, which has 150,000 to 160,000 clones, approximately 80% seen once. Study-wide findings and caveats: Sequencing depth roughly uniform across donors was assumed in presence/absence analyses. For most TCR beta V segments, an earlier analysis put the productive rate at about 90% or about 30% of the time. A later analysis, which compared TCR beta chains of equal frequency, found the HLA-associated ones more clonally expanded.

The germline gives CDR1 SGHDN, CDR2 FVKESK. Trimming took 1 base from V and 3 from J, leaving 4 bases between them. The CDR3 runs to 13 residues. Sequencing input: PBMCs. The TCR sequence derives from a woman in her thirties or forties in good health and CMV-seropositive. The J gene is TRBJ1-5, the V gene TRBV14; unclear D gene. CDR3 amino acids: CASSQGANQPQHF. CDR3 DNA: TGTGCCAGCAGCCAAGGGGCCAATCAGCCCCAGCATTTT.